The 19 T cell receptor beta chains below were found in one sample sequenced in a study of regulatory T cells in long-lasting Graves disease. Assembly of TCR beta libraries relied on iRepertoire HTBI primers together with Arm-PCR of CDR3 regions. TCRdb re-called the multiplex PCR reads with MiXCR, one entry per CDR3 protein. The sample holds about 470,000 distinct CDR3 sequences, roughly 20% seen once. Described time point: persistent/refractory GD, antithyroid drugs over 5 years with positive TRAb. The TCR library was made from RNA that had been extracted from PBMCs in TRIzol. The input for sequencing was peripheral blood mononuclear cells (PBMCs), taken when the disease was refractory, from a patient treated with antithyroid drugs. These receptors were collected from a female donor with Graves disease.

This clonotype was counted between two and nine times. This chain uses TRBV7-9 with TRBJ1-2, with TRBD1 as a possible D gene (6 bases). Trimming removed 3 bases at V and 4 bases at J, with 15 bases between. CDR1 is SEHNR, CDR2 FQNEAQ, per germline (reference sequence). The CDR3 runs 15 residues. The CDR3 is CASSLGSGTLYGYTF. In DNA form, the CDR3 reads TGTGCCAGCAGCTTGGGCTCAGGGACACTCTATGGCTACACCTTC.

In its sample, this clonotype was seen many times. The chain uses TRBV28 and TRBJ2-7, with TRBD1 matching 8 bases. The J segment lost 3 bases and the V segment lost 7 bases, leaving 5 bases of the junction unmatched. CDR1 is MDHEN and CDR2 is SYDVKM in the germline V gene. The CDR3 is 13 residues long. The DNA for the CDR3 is TGTGCCAGCACCCTGGACAGGGACTACGAGCAGTACTTC. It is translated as CASTLDRDYEQYF.

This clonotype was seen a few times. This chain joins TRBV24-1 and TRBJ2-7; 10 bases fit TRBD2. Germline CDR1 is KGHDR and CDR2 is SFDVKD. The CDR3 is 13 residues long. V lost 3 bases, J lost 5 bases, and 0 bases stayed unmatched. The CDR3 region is CATSDGTSDEQYF. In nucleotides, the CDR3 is TGTGCCACCAGTGATGGGACTAGCGACGAGCAGTACTTC.

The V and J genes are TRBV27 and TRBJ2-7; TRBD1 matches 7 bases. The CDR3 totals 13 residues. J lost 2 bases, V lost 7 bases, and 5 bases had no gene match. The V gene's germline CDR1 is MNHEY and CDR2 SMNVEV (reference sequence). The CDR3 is CASKEGATYEQYF. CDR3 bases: TGTGCCAGCAAAGAGGGGGCAACCTACGAGCAGTACTTC.

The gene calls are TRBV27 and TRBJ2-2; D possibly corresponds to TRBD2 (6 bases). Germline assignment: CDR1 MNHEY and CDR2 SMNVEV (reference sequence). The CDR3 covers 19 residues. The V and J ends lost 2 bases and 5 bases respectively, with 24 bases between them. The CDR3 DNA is TGTGCCAGCAGTTTACTTCAATCGGGGCAACTCGGGAGTACCGGGGAGCTGTTTTTT. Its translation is CASSLLQSGQLGSTGELFF.

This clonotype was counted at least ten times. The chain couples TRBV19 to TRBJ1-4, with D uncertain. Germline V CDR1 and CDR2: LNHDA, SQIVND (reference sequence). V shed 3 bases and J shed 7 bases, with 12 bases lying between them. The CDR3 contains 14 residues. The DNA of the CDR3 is TGTGCCAGTAGTATGGGTCTAACGAGTGAAAAACTGTTTTTT. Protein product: CASSMGLTSEKLFF.

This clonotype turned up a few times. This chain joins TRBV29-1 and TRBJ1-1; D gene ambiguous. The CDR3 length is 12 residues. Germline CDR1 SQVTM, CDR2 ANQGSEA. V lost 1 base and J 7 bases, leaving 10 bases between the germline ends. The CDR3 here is CSVEVGWGEAFF. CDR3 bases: TGCAGCGTTGAAGTAGGGTGGGGTGAAGCTTTCTTT.

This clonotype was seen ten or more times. CDR3 sequence reads: CASSSHNGNTIYF. In DNA, the CDR3 is TGTGCCAGCAGCTCCCATAACGGAAACACCATATATTTT. The chain has TRBV11-2 and TRBJ1-3, with unresolved D. Germline loops: CDR1 SGHAT, CDR2 FQNNGV. The CDR3 loop spans 13 amino acids. V was clipped by 4 bases and J by 4 bases, with 8 bases between them.

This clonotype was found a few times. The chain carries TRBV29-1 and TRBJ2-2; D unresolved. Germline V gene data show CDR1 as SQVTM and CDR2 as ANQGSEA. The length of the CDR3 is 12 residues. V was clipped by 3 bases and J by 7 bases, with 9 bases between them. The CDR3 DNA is TGCAGCGTTGAGAGAGACGGCGGGGAGCTGTTTTTT. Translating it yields CSVERDGGELFF.

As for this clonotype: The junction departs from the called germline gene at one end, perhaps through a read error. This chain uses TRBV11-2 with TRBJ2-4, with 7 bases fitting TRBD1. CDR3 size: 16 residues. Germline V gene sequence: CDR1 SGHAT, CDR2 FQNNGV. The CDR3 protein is CASSSAPTTGWNTQYF. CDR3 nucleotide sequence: TGTGCCAGCAGCAGTGCCCCGACGACAGGGTGGAACACTCAGTACTTC.

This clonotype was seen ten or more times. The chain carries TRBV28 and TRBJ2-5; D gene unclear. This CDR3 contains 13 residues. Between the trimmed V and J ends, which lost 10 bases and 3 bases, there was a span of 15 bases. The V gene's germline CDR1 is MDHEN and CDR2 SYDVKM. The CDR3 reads CATSPRAKETQYF. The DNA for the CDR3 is TGTGCCACCTCCCCCCGTGCCAAAGAGACCCAGTACTTC.

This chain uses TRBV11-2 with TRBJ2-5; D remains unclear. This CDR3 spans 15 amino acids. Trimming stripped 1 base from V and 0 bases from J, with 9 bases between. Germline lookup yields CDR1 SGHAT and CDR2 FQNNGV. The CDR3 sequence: CASSLAFGHQETQYF. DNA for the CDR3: TGTGCCAGCAGCTTAGCGTTCGGTCACCAAGAGACCCAGTACTTC.

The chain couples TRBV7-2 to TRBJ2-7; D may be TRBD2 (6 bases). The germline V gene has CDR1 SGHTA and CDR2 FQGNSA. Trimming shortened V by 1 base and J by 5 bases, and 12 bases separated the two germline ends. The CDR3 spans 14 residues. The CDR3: CASSLVLGGDEQYF. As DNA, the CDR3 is TGTGCCAGCAGCTTAGTCTTGGGCGGGGACGAGCAGTACTTC.

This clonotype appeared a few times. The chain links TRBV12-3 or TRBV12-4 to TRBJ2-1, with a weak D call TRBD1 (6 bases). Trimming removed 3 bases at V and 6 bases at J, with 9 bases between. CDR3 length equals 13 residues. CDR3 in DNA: TGTGCCAGCAGTTTGAACAGGGTCAATGAGCAGTTCTTC. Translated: CASSLNRVNEQFF.

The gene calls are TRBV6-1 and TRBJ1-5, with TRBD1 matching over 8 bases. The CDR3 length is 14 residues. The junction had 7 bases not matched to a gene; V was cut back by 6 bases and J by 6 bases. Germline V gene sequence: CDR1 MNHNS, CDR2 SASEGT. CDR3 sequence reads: CASRRQGARQPQHF. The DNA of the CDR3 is TGTGCCAGCAGGCGGCAGGGGGCTCGTCAGCCCCAGCATTTT.

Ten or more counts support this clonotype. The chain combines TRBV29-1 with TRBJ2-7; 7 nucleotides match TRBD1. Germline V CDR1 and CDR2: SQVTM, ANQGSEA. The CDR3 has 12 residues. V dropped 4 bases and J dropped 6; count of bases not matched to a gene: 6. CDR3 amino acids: CSVAQGSIEQYF. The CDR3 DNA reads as TGCAGCGTTGCACAGGGGTCCATCGAGCAGTACTTC.

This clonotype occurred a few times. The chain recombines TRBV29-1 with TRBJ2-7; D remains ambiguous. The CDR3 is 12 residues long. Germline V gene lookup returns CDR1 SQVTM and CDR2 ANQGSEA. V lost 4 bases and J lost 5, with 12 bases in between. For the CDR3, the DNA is TGCAGCGTTGCTTACGGACCAAACGAGCAGTACTTC. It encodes CSVAYGPNEQYF.

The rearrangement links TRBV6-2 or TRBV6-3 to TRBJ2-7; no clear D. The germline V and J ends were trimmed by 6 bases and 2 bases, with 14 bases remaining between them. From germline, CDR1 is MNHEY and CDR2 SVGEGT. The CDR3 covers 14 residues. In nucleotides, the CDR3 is TGTGCCAGCAGCATGGTGCGGAACACCTACGAGCAGTACTTC. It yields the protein CASSMVRNTYEQYF.

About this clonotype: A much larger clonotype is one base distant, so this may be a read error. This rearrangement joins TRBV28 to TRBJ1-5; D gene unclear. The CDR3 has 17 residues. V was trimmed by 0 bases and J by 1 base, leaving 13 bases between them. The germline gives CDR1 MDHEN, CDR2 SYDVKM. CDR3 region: CASSLWVGWGSNQPQHF. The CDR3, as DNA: TGTGCCAGCAGTTTATGGGTGGGCTGGGGAAGCAATCAGCCCCAGCATTTT.